This T cell receptor beta chain was captured by sequencing in a study of T cell responses to AZD1222 COVID-19 vaccine. Findings of the study overall: Unmutated variant regions reportedly attract nearly half of all spike-specific TCRs. Baseline seropositivity occurred in only a handful of AZD1222 recipients.

Measured with immunoSEQ multiplex PCR; TCRdb has only the in-frame clones, and not every one. This table holds 100,000 to 120,000 clones, approximately 90% found once. Per the germline V gene, CDR1 is SGHVS and CDR2 is FQNEAQ. CDR3 length equals 13 residues. Trimming took off 2 bases at V and 6 bases at J, with 8 bases between the two ends. This clone was recorded only once. Its antigen is undetermined. This sequence was found in an adult in good health. This specimen consisted of peripheral blood, obtained on day 0 of AZD1222 vaccination. The V and J genes are TRBV7-8 and TRBJ2-1; D possibly corresponds to TRBD1 (5 bases). The CDR3 sequence is CASSLLRVNEQFF. The CDR3 DNA reads as TGTGCCAGCAGCTTACTCAGGGTCAATGAGCAGTTCTTC.